This T cell receptor (beta chain) is drawn from a study of CD8 T cells in Susac syndrome. Random hexamers primed reverse transcription of roughly 0.5 to 1 ug RNA. MiXCR, applied by TCRdb to the immunoSEQ multiplex PCR reads, yields one record per CDR3 protein. There are about 110,000 distinct CDR3 sequences in the sample; around 94% occur only once, and 0.41% lies in the top ten. The germline V and J ends were trimmed by 3 bases and 0 bases, with 15 bases remaining between them. Germline CDR1 reads DFQATT; CDR2 reads SNEGSKA (reference sequence). The CDR3 runs 17 residues. The V call is TRBV20-1, the J call TRBJ2-6; D is unresolved. This clonotype was sampled from a human donor with Susac syndrome. The sequenced sample was CD8+ T cells from PBMCs. In nucleotides, the CDR3 is TGCAGTGCTAGGGGTGGAAGTTCTCGCTCTGGGGCCAACGTCCTGACTTTC. This gives the protein CSARGGSSRSGANVLTF.